Listed below are T cell receptor beta chains from one sample, sequenced in a study of response to subunit inactivated influenza vaccine. TCRdb redid the calling of the RT-PCR reads with MiXCR, one entry per CDR3 protein. The sample carries approximately 520,000 distinct CDR3 sequences, 16% recorded once. Here the sequenced sample was CD4+ T cells sorted from PBMCs, taken roughly 24 months after vaccination. The receptors were gathered from a man between 50 and 75 years old who received an inactivated influenza vaccine. CDR3s include the opening cysteine and the closing phenylalanine or tryptophan. The D gene is left open where the match is weak. Clone size is not always given. Where it is, it says once, few, many or a class for expanded clones.

size	D	V	J	DNA	CDR3
NA	NA	TRBV29-1	TRBJ2-3	TGCAGCGTTGCAATCTTGGGCCCTACAGATACGCAGTATTTT	CSVAILGPTDTQYF
few	NA	TRBV7-2	TRBJ2-2	TGTGCCAGCAGCTTAAAGGGTCAGAACACCGGGGAGCTGTTTTTT	CASSLKGQNTGELFF
few	TRBD2	TRBV4-3	TRBJ2-2	TGCGCCAGCAGCCAAGATGCCCTAGCGGAACGGACCGGGGAGCTGTTTTTT	CASSQDALAERTGELFF
NA	NA	TRBV5-1	TRBJ1-4	TGCGCCAGCAGCGGAGGCAGGGAGAGAGAAAAACTGTTTTTT	CASSGGREREKLFF
NA	NA	TRBV15	TRBJ1-4	TGTGCCACCAGCAGAGATCTGAGGGGGGAAAAACTGTTTTTT	CATSRDLRGEKLFF
NA	NA	TRBV28	TRBJ2-7	TGTGCCAGCAACGGCGCCAGTATCAACGAGCAGTACTTC	CASNGASINEQYF
few	NA	TRBV20-1	TRBJ2-4	TGCAGTGCCGGAGACATACTAGCCAAAAACATTCAGTACTTC	CSAGDILAKNIQYF
NA	NA	TRBV2	TRBJ1-1	TGTGCCAGCAGGGTACAGACCTCGAACACTGAAGCTTTCTTT	CASRVQTSNTEAFF
NA	NA	TRBV20-1	TRBJ2-1	TGCAGTGCTAAAGGTGGAGGCTACAATGAGCAGTTCTTC	CSAKGGGYNEQFF
many	TRBD1	TRBV5-5	TRBJ2-2	TGTGCCAGCAGCCGACAGGGGAACACCGGGGAGCTGTTTTTT	CASSRQGNTGELFF
NA	NA	TRBV29-1	TRBJ2-1	TGCAGCGTCCGCCCTTTGCGGGCCTACAATGAGCAGTTCTTC	CSVRPLRAYNEQFF
once	TRBD1	TRBV7-2	TRBJ2-7	TGTGCCAGCAGCCCACCGACAGGGTCCTACGAGCAGTACTTC	CASSPPTGSYEQYF
few	NA	TRBV20-1	TRBJ2-7	TGCAGTGCCAGCGTTGGTGGGAGAGGCTCCGAGCAGTACTTC	CSASVGGRGSEQYF
NA	NA	TRBV12-3/TRBV12-4	TRBJ2-1	TGTGCCAGCGGGAGTTGGAATGAGCAGTTCTTC	CASGSWNEQFF
few	NA	TRBV6-1	TRBJ2-2	TGTGCCAGCACCTTTCGTAGTATAGGGGCCACCGGGGAGCTGTTTTTT	CASTFRSIGATGELFF
NA	TRBD1	TRBV6-2/TRBV6-3	TRBJ2-4	TGTGCCAGCACTACGAGGGCGTGGGGGACAGTCCAAAACATTCAGTACTTC	CASTTRAWGTVQNIQYF
few	NA	TRBV12-3/TRBV12-4	TRBJ1-2	TGTGCCAGCAGTGCGGGGGGATCGAACTATGGCTACACCTTC	CASSAGGSNYGYTF
once	NA	TRBV12-3/TRBV12-4	TRBJ2-5	TGTGCCAGCAATTTAGGGAACCAAGAGACCCAGTACTTC	CASNLGNQETQYF
few	TRBD2	TRBV7-2	TRBJ2-1	TGTGCCAGCAGCTTAGTCGGTGGGACTAGCGGGGGAAGGGAGCAGTTCTTC	CASSLVGGTSGGREQFF
few	TRBD1	TRBV5-6	TRBJ2-7	TGTGCCAGCAGCTTTTCAACCGGGACAGGGGGCGACGAGCAGTACTTC	CASSFSTGTGGDEQYF
once	NA	TRBV11-2	TRBJ2-5	TGTGCCAGCAGCCCGCCTACAGCTAGGCAAGAGACCCAGTACTTC	CASSPPTARQETQYF
NA	TRBD2	TRBV5-1	TRBJ2-3	TGCGCCAGCAGCTTGAGGACTAGCAGCACAGATACGCAGTATTTT	CASSLRTSSTDTQYF
NA	NA	TRBV4-1	TRBJ2-7	TGCGCCAGCAGCCAAGCAACAGGGAATTACGAGCAGTACTTC	CASSQATGNYEQYF